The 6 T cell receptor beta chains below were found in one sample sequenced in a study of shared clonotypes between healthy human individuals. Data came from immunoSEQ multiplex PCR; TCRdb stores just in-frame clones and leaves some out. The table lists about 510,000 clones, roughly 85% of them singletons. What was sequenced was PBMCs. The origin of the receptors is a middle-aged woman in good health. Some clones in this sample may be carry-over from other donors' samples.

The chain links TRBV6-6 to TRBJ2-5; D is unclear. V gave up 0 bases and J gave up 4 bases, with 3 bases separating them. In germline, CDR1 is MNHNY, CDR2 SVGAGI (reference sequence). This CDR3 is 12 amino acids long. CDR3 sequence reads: CASSYSRETQYF. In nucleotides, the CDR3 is TGTGCCAGCAGTTACTCCAGAGAGACCCAGTACTTC.

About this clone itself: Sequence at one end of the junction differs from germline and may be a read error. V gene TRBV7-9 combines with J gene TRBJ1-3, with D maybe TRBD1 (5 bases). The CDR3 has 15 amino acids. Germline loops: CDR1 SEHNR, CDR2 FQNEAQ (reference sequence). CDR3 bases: TGTGCCAGCAGTTCCGGGGGATCCGGGGGAAACACCACATATTTT. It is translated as CASSSGGSGGNTTYF.

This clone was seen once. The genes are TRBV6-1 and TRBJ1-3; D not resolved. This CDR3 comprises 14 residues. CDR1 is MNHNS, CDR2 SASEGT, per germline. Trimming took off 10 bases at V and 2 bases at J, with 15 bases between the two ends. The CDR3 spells CAITLANAGNTIYF. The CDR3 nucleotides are TGTGCCATCACCTTGGCGAACGCTGGAAACACCATATATTTT.

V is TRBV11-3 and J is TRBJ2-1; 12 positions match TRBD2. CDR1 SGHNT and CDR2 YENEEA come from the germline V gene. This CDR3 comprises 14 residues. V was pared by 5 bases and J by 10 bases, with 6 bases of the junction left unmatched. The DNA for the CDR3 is TGTGCCAGCAGCCCGACTAGCGGGAGAGACGAGCAGTTCTTC. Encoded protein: CASSPTSGRDEQFF.

This CDR3 reads CASSYSTSLDTQYF. CDR3 coding DNA: TGTGCCAGCAGTTACTCGACTAGCCTCGATACGCAGTATTTT. The chain uses TRBV6-5 and TRBJ2-3, with TRBD2 matching 7 bases. Losses at the gene ends were 0 bases for V and 6 bases for J; bases not matched to a gene: 3. This CDR3 is 14 amino acids long. Germline V gene sequence: CDR1 MNHEY, CDR2 SVGAGI.

CDR3 amino acids: CASSEAGTPPYEQYF. The CDR3 DNA reads TGTGCCAGCAGTGAAGCCGGGACACCGCCCTACGAGCAGTACTTC. This chain connects TRBV6-1 to TRBJ2-7; weak D call: TRBD1 (6 bases). Trimming pared 0 bases from V and 2 bases from J, leaving 11 bases between. The CDR3 is 15 residues long. The germline gives CDR1 MNHNS, CDR2 SASEGT.